Below, one TCR beta chain is given with its context. These data belong to a study of T cells of healthy individuals. Each CDR3 protein gets one entry after TCRdb re-called the 5' RACE reads with MiXCR. The sample comprises about 53,000 distinct CDR3 sequences, roughly 14% of which are singletons, and roughly 15% rests with the top ten. The CDR3 length is 15 residues. Trimming shortened V by 5 bases and J by 6 bases, and 16 bases separated the two germline ends. CDR1 is SGHTA, CDR2 FQGNSA, per germline. The TCR comes from a human donor in good health. V gene TRBV7-2 combines with J gene TRBJ2-2, with D possibly matching TRBD2 (5 bases). The CDR3 loop is CASSLGRPGSGELFF. For the CDR3, the DNA is TGTGCCAGCAGCCTAGGTCGCCCGGGGTCCGGGGAGCTGTTTTTT.